Following are 3 T cell receptor beta chains from one sample sequenced in a study of control samples from healthy donors and cancer patients. Sequencing was performed with immunoSEQ multiplex PCR; in TCRdb, only in-frame clones are kept and a portion is missing. The sample lists fewer than 110,000 clones, 75% to 90% seen once, with 7.8% in the top ten. The sequenced material came from blood. These receptors were obtained from a man aged 25 to 40 in good health.

The chain carries TRBV19 and TRBJ1-2; D ambiguous. The CDR3 length is 15 residues. Trimming removed 7 bases at V and 0 bases at J, with 15 bases between. The germline CDR1 and CDR2 sequences are LNHDA and SQIVND (reference sequence). CDR3 nucleotide sequence: TGTGCCAGTAAGAGAGAAGCAATAGCTAACTATGGCTACACCTTC. Translating gives CASKREAIANYGYTF.

The V gene is TRBV2, the J gene TRBJ2-7; no clear D gene. Germline CDR1 is SNHLY and CDR2 is FYNNEI. V was pared by 5 bases and J by 6 bases, with 11 bases between. The CDR3 spans 12 residues. The DNA of the CDR3 is TGTGCCAGCAGTCTCACAGCCTTCGAGCAGTACTTC. Amino acids: CASSLTAFEQYF.

The chain employs TRBV5-6 and TRBJ1-1; 7 bases are shared with TRBD1. V shed 1 base, J shed 1 base, and the junction held 10 bases outside the gene matches. The CDR3 consists of 17 residues. Germline V gives CDR1 SGHDT, CDR2 YYEEEE. CDR3 protein: CASSLWQGGLGNTEAFF. The DNA of the CDR3 is TGTGCCAGCAGCTTGTGGCAGGGGGGACTTGGGAACACTGAAGCTTTCTTT.